Sequencing of this T cell receptor beta chain was carried out in a study of blood T cell repertoires in COVID-19. The wider study: Acute and convalescent COVID-19 samples came from the United States, Italy and Spain.

Original processing methods: Reference gene primer amplification gave nucleated cell count estimates. The table came from immunoSEQ multiplex PCR; TCRdb's copy has only in-frame clones and leaves some out. V and J calls and clone size are given by that table; D and trimming were obtained from the DNA. In the table there are 55,000 to 70,000 clones, around 87% of which are singletons. After removal of 1 base from V and 4 bases from J, the junction contained 6 bases not matched to a gene. This CDR3 region has 15 residues. Germline-derived CDR1 and CDR2 are MNHNS and SASEGT. V usage is TRBV6-1 and J usage is TRBJ1-2; 7 nucleotides line up with TRBD1. What was sequenced was peripheral blood. The TCR comes from a man in his sixties or seventies with acute or convalescent COVID-19. The CDR3 region is CASSEERQGLYGYTF. The CDR3 region has the DNA TGTGCCAGCAGTGAAGAGAGACAGGGCCTCTATGGCTACACCTTC.